These 32 T cell receptor beta chains were all obtained from the same sample, sequenced in a study of cytomegalovirus exposure and HLA in healthy donors. In the PCR, 60 Vbeta and 13 Jbeta primers were used. Data came from immunoSEQ multiplex PCR; TCRdb stores just in-frame clones and leaves some out. The listing records 100,000 to 150,000 clones. The sample was PBMCs. Source of these receptors: a man between 18 and 29 years old in good health and CMV-seronegative.

This sequence joins TRBV9 and TRBJ1-4, with 7 nucleotides matching TRBD1. The germline V gene has CDR1 SGDLS and CDR2 YYNGEE. V gave up 0 bases and J gave up 6 bases; unmatched junction bases: 2. The CDR3 length is 14 residues. Here the CDR3 DNA reads TGTGCCAGCAGCGTAGTTACAGGGGATGAAAAACTGTTTTTT. Its protein product is CASSVVTGDEKLFF.

The V call is TRBV13, the J call TRBJ2-7, with TRBD2 matching over 7 bases. The V gene's germline CDR1 is PRHDT and CDR2 FYEKMQ (reference sequence). CDR3 length: 12 amino acids. V trimming: 4 bases; J trimming: 7 bases; junction bases outside the gene matches: 4. The CDR3 region is CASSWGGREQYF. Written as DNA, the CDR3 is TGTGCCAGCAGCTGGGGGGGACGTGAGCAGTACTTC.

The V and J genes are TRBV10-3 and TRBJ1-1; D is undetermined. CDR3 length equals 12 residues. The V end lost 0 bases, the J end lost 11 bases, and 10 bases lay between the germline ends. The germline V gene encodes CDR1 ENHRY and CDR2 SYGVKD. CDR3 DNA: TGTGCCATCAGTGAGTCGACTCACCGGGCTTTCTTT. It encodes CAISESTHRAFF.

The V and J genes are TRBV10-3 and TRBJ2-5; TRBD1 matches 7 bases. This CDR3 has 16 amino acids. Germline-derived CDR1 and CDR2 are ENHRY and SYGVKD. Trimming took 4 bases from V and 7 from J; bases not matched to a gene: 15. CDR3 region: CAISVTGTAPGSTQYF. CDR3 bases: TGTGCCATCAGTGTTACCGGGACAGCCCCAGGTTCGACCCAGTACTTC.

This chain connects TRBV28 to TRBJ1-4, with D hard to call. Germline values: CDR1 MDHEN, CDR2 SYDVKM. V was shortened by 11 bases and J by 4 bases, with 11 bases between the two germline ends. CDR3 length: 12 amino acids. CDR3 sequence: CAEAANNEKLFF. CDR3 nucleotide sequence: TGTGCCGAGGCAGCCAATAATGAAAAACTGTTTTTT.

The chain recombines TRBV11-2 with TRBJ1-2, with a possible D match to TRBD1 (5 bases). Germline lookup yields CDR1 SGHAT and CDR2 FQNNGV. CDR3 length: 17 residues. V was cut by 5 bases and J by 8 bases, with 27 bases left in between. The CDR3 spells CASSGWITGSEGYGYTF. The DNA of the CDR3 is TGTGCCAGCAGCGGGTGGATAACAGGTTCAGAAGGCTACGGCTACACCTTC.

This chain links TRBV6-4 with TRBJ2-2; 9 bases map to TRBD2. V lost 7 bases, J lost 7 bases, and 13 bases stayed unmatched. Germline V gene data show CDR1 as MRHNA and CDR2 as SNTAGT. This CDR3 comprises 16 residues. CDR3 sequence: CASTPRTSVIHGELFF. The DNA for the CDR3 is TGTGCCAGCACCCCGAGGACTAGCGTAATACACGGGGAGCTGTTTTTT.

The chain recombines TRBV18 with TRBJ2-3; D is uncertain. The CDR3 has 15 amino acids. The V gene lost 2 bases and the J gene lost 3 bases, with 12 bases spanning the gap. Germline loops: CDR1 KGHSH, CDR2 LQKENI. CDR3 amino acids: CASSPSLLPTDTQYF. CDR3 in DNA: TGTGCCAGCTCACCATCCCTACTCCCGACAGATACGCAGTATTTT.

About this clone: Other DNA sequences of this sample code for an identical CDR3. V and J are TRBV6-5 and TRBJ2-6; D is unclear. Germline V gene lookup returns CDR1 MNHEY and CDR2 SVGAGI. V was shortened by 6 bases and J by 0 bases, with 3 bases between the two germline ends. CDR3 length: 13 amino acids. CDR3 coding DNA: TGTGCCAGCAGCAGCTCTGGGGCCAACGTCCTGACTTTC. This gives the protein CASSSSGANVLTF.

This CDR3 is CASSPGLAGDRKEQYF. For the CDR3, the DNA is TGTGCCAGTAGTCCAGGACTAGCGGGAGATCGGAAGGAGCAGTACTTC. The chain joins TRBV19 to TRBJ2-7, with TRBD2 matching 13 bases. In germline, CDR1 is LNHDA, CDR2 SQIVND (reference sequence). V was pared by 5 bases and J by 7 bases, with 11 bases of the junction left unmatched. CDR3 length equals 16 residues.

This chain uses TRBV19 with TRBJ1-1; 7 nucleotides match TRBD1. This CDR3 contains 16 residues. After removal of 1 base from V and 0 bases from J, the junction contained 5 bases not matched to a gene. Per the germline V gene, CDR1 is LNHDA and CDR2 is SQIVND (reference sequence). As DNA, the CDR3 is TGTGCCAGTAGTATAGTAGAGGGACAGATGAACACTGAAGCTTTCTTT. Its protein product is CASSIVEGQMNTEAFF.

The CDR3 coding sequence is TGTGCCAGCAGTTTTGACAGGGCGGACACCGGGGAGCTGTTTTTT. This translates into CASSFDRADTGELFF. The V gene is TRBV6-1, the J gene TRBJ2-2; TRBD1 agrees at 7 bases. CDR1 and CDR2 (germline): MNHNS, SASEGT. Trimming took 5 bases from V and 3 from J; bases not matched to a gene: 6. This CDR3 region has 15 residues.

The rearrangement uses TRBV5-1 and TRBJ2-1, with D possibly being TRBD1 (5 bases). V dropped 1 base and J dropped 1 base, with 9 bases sitting between them. The CDR3 is 15 residues long. CDR1 is SGHRS, CDR2 YFSETQ, per germline. CDR3 residues: CASSLITGSYNEQFF. CDR3 DNA sequence: TGCGCCAGCAGCTTGATTACAGGTTCCTACAATGAGCAGTTCTTC.

J is TRBJ1-2 and V is TRBV11-2; 9 bases align to TRBD1. This CDR3 comprises 16 residues. With 5 bases clipped from V and 5 bases from J, the junction kept 12 bases outside the gene matches. Germline V gene data show CDR1 as SGHAT and CDR2 as FQNNGV. This chain's CDR3 is CASSGVRGQGIYGYTF. The CDR3 DNA reads as TGTGCCAGCAGCGGAGTACGGGGACAGGGTATTTATGGCTACACCTTC.

CDR3 DNA sequence: TGTGCCAGCAGGGGGAGGGACTTTACTAACTATGGCTACACCTTC. Protein product: CASRGRDFTNYGYTF. The chain is built from TRBV28 and TRBJ1-2, with D possibly being TRBD1 (5 bases). V dropped 6 bases and J dropped 0 bases, with 14 bases sitting between them. Per the germline V gene, CDR1 is MDHEN and CDR2 is SYDVKM. The length of the CDR3 is 15 residues.

This chain connects TRBV30 to TRBJ2-1; 11 nucleotides agree with TRBD1. Germline V gene lookup returns CDR1 GTSNPN and CDR2 SVGIG (reference sequence). The CDR3 sequence is 15 residues long. With V trimmed by 0 bases and J by 6 bases, 4 bases remained unmatched. The CDR3 nucleotides read TGTGCCTGGAGTGTGGGAGGGACAGGGGGCAATGAGCAGTTCTTC. It encodes CAWSVGGTGGNEQFF.

V usage is TRBV15 and J usage is TRBJ2-7, with TRBD1 matching 7 bases. The CDR3 is 16 residues long. Germline V gene data show CDR1 as LNHNV and CDR2 as YYDKDF (reference sequence). Trimming cost V 2 bases and J 0 bases; bases outside gene matches: 7. CDR3 amino acids: CATSRFDRASSYEQYF. The CDR3 bases are TGTGCCACCAGCAGATTCGACAGGGCTAGCTCCTACGAGCAGTACTTC.

The chain combines TRBV30 with TRBJ1-1; 9 bases are shared with TRBD1. Germline trimming cut 3 bases from V and 5 bases from J; bases unmatched to any gene: 13. Germline loops: CDR1 GTSNPN, CDR2 SVGIG (reference sequence). The CDR3 consists of 16 residues. DNA of the CDR3: TGTGCCTGGAGGTTCCGGGACAGGGAGTTGAGGACTGAAGCTTTCTTT. It specifies CAWRFRDRELRTEAFF.

This chain joins TRBV10-3 and TRBJ2-1; D is possibly TRBD1 (5 bases). Germline V gene data show CDR1 as ENHRY and CDR2 as SYGVKD. The CDR3 consists of 13 residues. Trimming left V 11 bases short and J 6 bases short, with 17 bases between. The CDR3: CALRAQGGNEQFF. The CDR3 nucleotides read TGTGCCCTCCGGGCCCAGGGCGGCAATGAGCAGTTCTTC.

The rearrangement joins TRBV28 to TRBJ2-7; TRBD2 is a possible D gene (5 bases). This CDR3 contains 16 residues. V lost 4 bases to trimming and J lost 0 bases, with 16 bases between them. Germline-derived CDR1 and CDR2 are MDHEN and SYDVKM. CDR3 nucleotides: TGTGCCAGCAGTTCCCCCGGGGAGAAAGCCTCCTACGAGCAGTACTTC. Translating it yields CASSSPGEKASYEQYF.

This rearrangement joins TRBV4-1 to TRBJ1-1; D not certain. V shed 0 bases and J shed 2 bases, with 4 bases lying between them. Germline V CDR1 and CDR2: MGHRA, YSYEKL. The CDR3 contains 13 residues. CDR3 protein: CASSQDRNTEAFF. The DNA for the CDR3 is TGCGCCAGCAGCCAAGACCGTAACACTGAAGCTTTCTTT.

The CDR3 region is CASSLQGEVGGYTF. The CDR3, as DNA: TGCGCCAGCAGCCTACAGGGGGAAGTTGGTGGCTACACCTTC. This sequence joins TRBV5-1 and TRBJ1-2; 8 bases match TRBD1. The trim removed 4 bases at V and 7 bases at J, leaving 9 bases unmatched. This CDR3 is 14 amino acids long. From germline, CDR1 is SGHRS and CDR2 YFSETQ.

CDR3 protein: CASSQSKGASNQPQHF. CDR3 in DNA: TGCGCCAGCAGCCAAAGTAAAGGGGCGAGCAATCAGCCCCAGCATTTT. This chain joins TRBV4-1 and TRBJ1-5, with a tentative D call TRBD1 (5 bases). Germline loops: CDR1 MGHRA, CDR2 YSYEKL. V gave up 2 bases and J gave up 1 base, with 12 bases separating them. The CDR3 is made up of 16 amino acids.

The chain links TRBV6-1 to TRBJ2-7, with 7 bases identical to TRBD1. Germline loops: CDR1 MNHNS, CDR2 SASEGT. The ends lost 1 base at V and 2 bases at J; junction bases unmatched: 2. The CDR3 extends over 14 amino acids. Written as DNA, the CDR3 is TGTGCCAGCAGTGAAGTGGGACAGCCCTACGAGCAGTACTTC. Translation gives CASSEVGQPYEQYF.

The chain joins TRBV25-1 to TRBJ2-6; TRBD1 might be the D (6 bases). This CDR3 has 16 residues. V was pared by 3 bases and J by 2 bases, with 11 bases between. The germline gives CDR1 MGHDK, CDR2 SYGVNS. CDR3 bases: TGTGCCAGCAGTGACAGGGGACGCCCTGGGGCCAACGTCCTGACTTTC. Protein: CASSDRGRPGANVLTF.

The chain joins TRBV5-1 to TRBJ2-3; no reliable D call. The CDR3 totals 15 residues. The V end lost 1 base, the J end lost 2 bases, and 11 bases lay between the germline ends. Germline V lookup: CDR1 SGHRS, CDR2 YFSETQ. CDR3: CASSLLNSFTDTQYF. In nucleotides, the CDR3 is TGCGCCAGCAGCTTGTTAAACAGTTTCACAGATACGCAGTATTTT.

The V and J genes are TRBV6-5 and TRBJ2-3, with 10 nucleotides matching TRBD1. V gave up 0 bases and J gave up 3 bases; unmatched junction bases: 3. This CDR3 spans 16 amino acids. Germline V lookup: CDR1 MNHEY, CDR2 SVGAGI. Here the CDR3 DNA reads TGTGCCAGCAGTTACTCTCCGGGACAGGGGACAGATACGCAGTATTTT. Protein: CASSYSPGQGTDTQYF.

This rearrangement joins TRBV5-6 to TRBJ1-5; D remains unclear. The CDR3 runs 16 residues. Trimming removed 2 bases from V and 3 bases from J, with 15 bases in between. The germline V gene has CDR1 SGHDT and CDR2 YYEEEE. The CDR3 sequence is CASSFRGAQNNQPQHF. CDR3 coding DNA: TGTGCCAGCAGCTTCCGAGGAGCCCAGAACAATCAGCCCCAGCATTTT. Complete variable domain (other parts from reference TRBV5-6 and TRBJ1-5): DAGVTQSPTHLIKTRGQQVTLRCSPKSGHDTVSWYQQALGQGPQFIFQYYEEEERQRGNFPDRFSGHQFPNYSSELNVNALLLGDSALYLCASSFRGAQNNQPQHFGDGTRLSIL.

J is TRBJ2-2 and V is TRBV4-2, with 9 bases aligning to TRBD2. The length of the CDR3 is 15 residues. Germline V gene data show CDR1 as LGHNA and CDR2 as YNFKEQ. Germline trimming cut 5 bases from V and 3 bases from J; bases unmatched to any gene: 4. The DNA for the CDR3 is TGTGCCAGCAGCGCGGGAGGGCCGGACACCGGGGAGCTGTTTTTT. Translation: CASSAGGPDTGELFF.

CDR3 sequence: CASSQEGAGTGELFF. The DNA of the CDR3 is TGCGCCAGCAGCCAAGAGGGGGCGGGCACCGGGGAGCTGTTTTTT. The chain joins TRBV4-1 to TRBJ2-2, with TRBD1 as a possible D gene (6 bases). This CDR3 comprises 15 residues. Trimming stripped 0 bases from V and 4 bases from J, with 9 bases between. Looked up from germline, CDR1 is MGHRA and CDR2 is YSYEKL.

The chain couples TRBV28 to TRBJ2-2; 7 bases match TRBD1. The V gene's germline CDR1 is MDHEN and CDR2 SYDVKM. V was pared by 0 bases and J by 8 bases, with 9 bases of the junction left unmatched. The CDR3 has 16 residues. Here the CDR3 DNA reads TGTGCCAGCAGTTTATGGAGGGACAGCCAATCGGGGGAGCTGTTTTTT. Its protein product is CASSLWRDSQSGELFF.

The rearrangement joins TRBV15 to TRBJ2-7; no reliable D call. Germline V gives CDR1 LNHNV, CDR2 YYDKDF (reference sequence). The CDR3 runs 14 residues. V was shortened by 0 bases and J by 7 bases, with 13 bases between the two germline ends. The CDR3 region has the DNA TGTGCCACCAGCAGAGATTTAGAAGCCAAAGAGCAGTACTTC. Translating it yields CATSRDLEAKEQYF.